The 2 T cell receptor beta chains below all came from one sample that was sequenced in a study of T cells in Graves' hyperthyroidism and ophthalmopathy. The investigators amplified TCR beta CDR3 regions from RNA transcripts. With the HTBI primer set, the TCR CDR3 went through a first round of RT-PCR. TCRdb re-called the multiplex PCR reads with MiXCR, one entry per CDR3 protein. Here the sample spans some 700,000 distinct CDR3 sequences, roughly 17% being singletons. The specimen was blood. The source of these receptors is a man aged 50-59 years with Graves' hyperthyroidism.

This clonotype has more than one count but fewer than ten. The chain carries TRBV2 and TRBJ2-5; D uncertain. Trimming shortened V by 4 bases and J by 4 bases, and 7 bases separated the two germline ends. Germline V CDR1 and CDR2: SNHLY, FYNNEI. The CDR3 spans 12 residues. For the CDR3, the DNA is TGTGCCAGCAGTGGCCAGTCAGAGACCCAGTACTTC. Protein product: CASSGQSETQYF.

The chain recombines TRBV19 with TRBJ2-1, with 8 bases lining up with TRBD2. From germline, CDR1 is LNHDA and CDR2 SQIVND (reference sequence). The CDR3 is 15 amino acids. After removal of 7 bases from V and 5 bases from J, the junction contained 10 bases not matched to a gene. The CDR3 region has the DNA TGTGCCAGTATCGGTACGGGAGGGCTTAACAATGAGCAGTTCTTC. Translated: CASIGTGGLNNEQFF.